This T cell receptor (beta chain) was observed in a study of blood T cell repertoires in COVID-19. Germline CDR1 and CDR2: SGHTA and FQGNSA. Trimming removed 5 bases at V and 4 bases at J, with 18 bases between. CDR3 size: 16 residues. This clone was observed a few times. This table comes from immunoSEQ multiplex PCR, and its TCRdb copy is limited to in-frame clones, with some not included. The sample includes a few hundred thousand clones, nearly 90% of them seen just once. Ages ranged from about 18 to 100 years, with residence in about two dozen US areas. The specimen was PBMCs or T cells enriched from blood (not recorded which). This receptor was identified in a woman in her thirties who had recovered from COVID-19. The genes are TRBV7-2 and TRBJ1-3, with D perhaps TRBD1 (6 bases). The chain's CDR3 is CASSPRQVPRGNTIYF. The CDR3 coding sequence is TGTGCCAGCAGCCCCAGACAGGTCCCGAGGGGAAACACCATATATTTT.